The clone carrying this TCR beta chain appeared many times. Its antigen is not known. Unmatched junction bases numbered 12, after V lost 3 bases and J lost 8 bases. The CDR3 has 16 residues. Germline loops: CDR1 GTSNPN, CDR2 SVGIG (reference sequence). Via MiXCR, TCRdb re-called the multiplex PCR reads, giving one row per CDR3 protein. The repertoire includes around 140,000 distinct CDR3 sequences, around a third of them detected once, and 2% to 2.5% sits in the top ten. Axillary draining lymph nodes of breast cancer patients supplied the node samples. The entry originates in a study of breast tumors, draining lymph nodes, adjacent tissues. Findings and caveats of the study: Tumor repertoires ranked between lymph nodes and nontumor tissue in diversity, with V and J gene preferences. Tumor T cell lymph node origin was a supported hypothesis, not proven. Most tumor T cells seemingly derive from lymph node, then expand in tumor.

The V gene is TRBV30, the J gene TRBJ1-4; 10 nucleotides align to TRBD1. The clonotype comes from a female donor with breast cancer. Some clones in this sample may be carry-over from other donors' samples. Sample: axillary lymph node tissue. The CDR3 loop is CAWSRTGTGVPEKLFF. CDR3 bases: TGTGCCTGGAGCCGAACCGGGACAGGGGTCCCGGAAAAACTGTTTTTT.